This is a list of T cell receptor beta chains from one sample in a study of naive and memory T cell subsets. TCRdb ran MiXCR on the UMI-ligation and nested PCR reads and lists one entry per CDR3 protein. The data hold approximately 89,000 distinct CDR3 sequences, with 7% observed a single time. Sequencing was performed on central memory CD4+ T cells from blood. These receptors were obtained from a human donor in good health. Each CDR3 is given without its conserved first and last residue.

v_call cdr3_aa
TRBV28 ASTQGDRGGGEQY
TRBV7-9 ASSSYETQY
TRBV27 ASRSGQGFYGYT
TRBV12-3/TRBV12-4 ASSWTGNSNQPQH
TRBV12-3/TRBV12-4 ASSLEGQGRYYGYT
TRBV6-5 ASSELGQGEETQY
TRBV6-6 ASSIIRHSGNTIY
TRBV29-1 SVAGPGTSGGAFFEQF
TRBV24-1 APSRDLKAKNIQY
TRBV4-3 ASSQMGAGKQNEQF
TRBV4-2 ASSQEQAGSTDTQY
TRBV6-5 ASSYSKTSGQPQH
TRBV27 ASSFHLIRDTDTQY
TRBV19 ASSGRSEQY
TRBV27 ASSLRGPDRHTGELF
TRBV7-9 ASRQTVNTEAF
TRBV7-9 ASSLGGLAGVQETQY
TRBV7-2 ASSLGASGVYEQY
TRBV20-1 SARAAAGGMTDTQY
TRBV11-2 ASSNPTLDTQY
TRBV7-8 ASSLGGRLGYGYT
TRBV7-2 ASSYRVGAGELF
TRBV20-1 SARDPTQGRGSYEQY
TRBV2 ASRSMSNQPQH
TRBV5-6 ASRAAGALNYGYT
TRBV13 ASSFYNQPQH
TRBV2 ASSESGTGYRGQF
TRBV21-1 ASRSSLRGQTKYSNQPQH
TRBV29-1 SVDSHSGNTIY
TRBV4-2 ASSQDGTSGPYEQY
TRBV11-2 ASSLETKYEQY
TRBV28 ASRRGGGGTYEQF
TRBV29-1 SDLRRGGLSYNEQF
TRBV28 ASSVAKGTNQPQH
TRBV30 AWSGIVGYGYT
TRBV7-3 ASSLTPGSFGNSPLH
TRBV20-1 GGPTDRYYGYT
TRBV3-1 ASSPVSRGRTINEQF
TRBV27 ASSLSAAGGIQNEQF
TRBV2 ASKLGGGAKNIQY
TRBV20-1 SAEGTGEDYGYT
TRBV7-3 ASSLNGFTDTQY
TRBV7-2 ASSGLNEQF
TRBV20-1 SVSYLNSYNEQF
TRBV12-3/TRBV12-4 ASRSGLLNQPQH
TRBV7-2 ASSRNSNSYEQY
TRBV7-9 ASSLSGQAYGYT
TRBV20-1 SASPDRQSQPQH
TRBV28 ASRTGQVVNTIY
TRBV12-3/TRBV12-4 ASSLGRPSQETQY
TRBV30 AWSDQGSYEQY